This T cell receptor beta chain appears in the sequencing data of a study of T cells expressing NK-cell markers. 5'RACE template switching built TCR beta cDNA with unique molecular identifiers. From the 5' RACE reads, TCRdb lists one entry per CDR3 protein and no DNA. The sample totals 120,000 to 150,000 distinct CDR3 sequences. The sequence was collected from a young man in good health. Sequencing was done on a sample of blood T cells: a sorted CD56 or NKG2C T cell subset, CD4+ or CD8+ T cells, or bulk PBMC T cells (not recorded which).

Here the CDR3 reads CSGGQGLLNTEAFF. V is TRBV29-1 and J is TRBJ1-1; TCRdb gives TRBD1 as the D gene, but with no DNA this cannot be confirmed. CDR3 length equals 14 residues. From germline, CDR1 is SQVTM and CDR2 ANQGSEA. Together with reference TRBV29-1 and TRBJ1-1, the CDR3 gives the full variable domain: SAVISQKPSRDICQRGTSLTIQCQVDSQVTMMFWYRQQPGQSLTLIATANQGSEATYESGFVIDKFPISRPNLTFSTLTVSNMSPEDSSIYLCSGGQGLLNTEAFFGQGTRLTVV.